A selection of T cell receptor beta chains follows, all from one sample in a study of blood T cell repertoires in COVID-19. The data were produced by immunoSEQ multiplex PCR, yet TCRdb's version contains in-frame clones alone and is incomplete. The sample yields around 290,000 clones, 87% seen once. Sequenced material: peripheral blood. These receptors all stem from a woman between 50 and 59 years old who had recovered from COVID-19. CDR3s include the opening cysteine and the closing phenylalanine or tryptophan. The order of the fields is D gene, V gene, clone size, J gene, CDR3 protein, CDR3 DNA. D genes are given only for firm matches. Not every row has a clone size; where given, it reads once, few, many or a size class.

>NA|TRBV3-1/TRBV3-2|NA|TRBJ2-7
CASSQYQGTPRRYF
TGTGCCAGCAGCCAATATCAGGGTACCCCTCGGCGGTACTTC
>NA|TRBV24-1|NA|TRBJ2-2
CATSDLGTDTGELFF
TGTGCCACCAGTGATTTGGGGACTGACACCGGGGAGCTGTTTTTT
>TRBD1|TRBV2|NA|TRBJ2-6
CAIRDRGQGANVLTF
TGTGCCATCCGGGACAGGGGGCAGGGGGCCAACGTCCTGACTTTC
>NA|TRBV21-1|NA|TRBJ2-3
CASSKKGQLTDTQYF
TGTGCCAGCAGCAAAAAGGGACAACTTACAGATACGCAGTATTTT
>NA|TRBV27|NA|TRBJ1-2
CASSTQGLSYGYTF
TGTGCCAGCAGTACACAGGGCCTGAGCTATGGCTACACCTTC
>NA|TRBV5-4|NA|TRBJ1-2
CASSTGQRPYNGYTF
TGTGCCAGCAGCACCGGACAGCGCCCCTATAATGGCTACACCTTC
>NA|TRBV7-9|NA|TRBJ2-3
CASSLALIVAVGTDTQYF
TGTGCCAGCAGCTTAGCGCTAATCGTAGCGGTGGGGACAGATACGCAGTATTTT
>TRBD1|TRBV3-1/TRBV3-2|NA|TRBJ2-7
CASSFGQGSPYEQYF
TGTGCCAGCAGCTTCGGACAGGGAAGCCCCTACGAGCAGTACTTC
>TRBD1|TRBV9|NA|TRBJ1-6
CASSVGGQGNSPLHF
TGTGCCAGCAGCGTAGGAGGACAGGGAAATTCACCCCTCCACTTT
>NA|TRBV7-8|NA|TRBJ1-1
CASSPDLRGNTEAFF
TGTGCCAGCAGCCCAGACTTGCGGGGGAACACTGAAGCTTTCTTT
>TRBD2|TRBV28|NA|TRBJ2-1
CASSRRFSGRAGDEQFF
TGTGCCAGCAGCCGGAGATTTAGCGGGAGGGCCGGCGATGAGCAGTTCTTC
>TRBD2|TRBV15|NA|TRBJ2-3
CATGSSGRTDTQYF
TGTGCCACCGGCTCTAGCGGGAGAACAGATACGCAGTATTTT
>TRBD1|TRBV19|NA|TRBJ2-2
CASSVRQGFTGELFF
TGTGCCAGTAGTGTTAGACAGGGATTCACCGGGGAGCTGTTTTTT
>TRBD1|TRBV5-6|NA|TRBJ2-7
CASSPETGGSYEQYF
TGTGCCAGCAGCCCAGAAACAGGGGGCTCCTACGAGCAGTACTTC
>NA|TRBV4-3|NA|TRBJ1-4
CASSQRPGEGEKLFF
TGCGCCAGCAGCCAAAGGCCCGGGGAGGGAGAAAAACTGTTTTTT
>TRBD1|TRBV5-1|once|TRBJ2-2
CASSLRPPRDRYTGELFF
TGCGCCAGCAGCTTGAGGCCCCCCCGGGACAGGTACACCGGGGAGCTGTTTTTT
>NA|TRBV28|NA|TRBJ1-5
CASSFLGQPNQPQHF
TGTGCCAGCAGTTTTTTGGGGCAGCCGAATCAGCCCCAGCATTTT
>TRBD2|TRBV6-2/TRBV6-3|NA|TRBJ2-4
CASSSMGVLAIVRYF
TGTGCCAGCAGTTCAATGGGGGTACTAGCGATAGTACGGTACTTC
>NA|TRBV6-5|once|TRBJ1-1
CASRREGSTEAFF
TGTGCCAGCAGGCGGGAGGGGTCCACTGAAGCTTTCTTT
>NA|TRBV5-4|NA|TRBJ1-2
CASSGTANYGYTF
TGTGCCAGCAGCGGAACAGCTAACTATGGCTACACCTTC
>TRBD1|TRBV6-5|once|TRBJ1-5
CASTGTGGFQPQHF
TGTGCCAGCACCGGGACAGGGGGCTTTCAGCCCCAGCATTTT
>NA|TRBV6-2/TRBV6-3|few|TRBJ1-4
CASSYSGGEKLFF
TGTGCCAGCAGTTACTCAGGAGGTGAAAAACTGTTTTTT
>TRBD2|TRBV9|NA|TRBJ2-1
CASSVAGGRGSYNEQFF
TGTGCCAGCAGCGTAGCGGGGGGGAGGGGCTCCTACAATGAGCAGTTCTTC